This TCR beta chain was recorded in a study of PD-L1 blockade in urothelial cancer. Study at large: Bladder-origin urothelial cancer in males described about 90% of the 29 patients.

In each PCR, synthetic TCR analog templates were spiked in. Sequencing used immunoSEQ multiplex PCR; TCRdb keeps in-frame clones, though not all of them. The sample lists over 100,000 clones, 65% to 85% seen once, with under 3.5% in the top ten. Time point specified: pretreatment peripheral blood. This CDR3 is 15 amino acids long. V lost 1 base and J lost 7; bases outside the gene matches: 3. Looked up from germline, CDR1 is SNHLY and CDR2 is FYNNEI. The source is a man aged 50-59 years with urothelial cancer. This sequence joins TRBV2 and TRBJ2-1, with TRBD2 matching over 11 bases. Here the sequenced sample was PBMCs, taken around atezolizumab (anti-PD-L1) treatment. The CDR3 DNA sequence: TGTGCCAGCAGTGAAGAAGCTAGCGGGAGGAATGAGCAGTTCTTC. This encodes CASSEEASGRNEQFF. Drawing the rest from reference TRBV2 and TRBJ2-1, the complete variable domain is EPEVTQTPSHQVTQMGQEVILRCVPISNHLYFYWYRQILGQKVEFLVSFYNNEISEKSEIFDDQFSVERPDGSNFTLKIRSTKLEDSAMYFCASSEEASGRNEQFFGPGTRLTVL.